This T cell receptor beta chain was obtained from a study of blood T cell repertoires in COVID-19. Study background: Researchers got acute and convalescent COVID-19 samples from the United States, Italy and Spain.

The CDR3 is 13 residues long. V lost 6 bases, J lost 3 bases, and 11 bases lay in between. CDR1 is MNHEY, CDR2 SMNVEV, per germline (reference sequence). Using immunoSEQ multiplex PCR, the repertoire was profiled, and TCRdb retains in-frame clones only, with some absent. The sample carries over 150,000 clones, approximately 84% recorded once. Sequencing input: PBMCs or T cells enriched from blood (not recorded which). The source of this sequence is a woman aged 25 to 39 who had recovered from COVID-19. V gene TRBV27 combines with J gene TRBJ1-1; D remains unclear. In DNA form, the CDR3 reads TGTGCCAGCAGCCCTGCGGGCTACACTGAAGCTTTCTTT. This encodes CASSPAGYTEAFF.